This TCR beta chain emerged from a study of Graves' ophthalmopathy and Graves' hyperthyroidism. This CDR3 region has 10 residues. In germline, CDR1 is KGHDR, CDR2 SFDVKD. The authors amplified TCR beta CDR3 regions, and they did so from RNA transcripts for repertoire sequencing. Second-round multiplex PCR followed a first-round RT-PCR using HTBI primers. TCRdb redid the calling of the multiplex PCR reads with MiXCR, one entry per CDR3 protein. The sample lists over a million distinct CDR3 sequences, roughly two fifths occurring once. Hyperthyroidism patients were newly diagnosed, under 2 months' duration, aged 18 to 65. Whole-study results and caveats: Most expanded thyroid clonotypes above 0.001 frequency also appeared in blood.

This clonotype was detected only a few times. The target antigen is unknown. The junction departs from the called germline gene at one end, perhaps through a read error. The TCR originated in an adult man with Graves' hyperthyroidism. The genes are TRBV24-1 and TRBJ2-5; 9 nucleotides line up with TRBD1. Sequencing used peripheral blood or thyroid tissue (not recorded which). CDR3 loop: CATSDRDRAF. CDR3 nucleotides: TGTGCCACCAGTGACCGGGACAGGGCCTTC.